The 5 T cell receptor beta chains below were found in one sample sequenced in a study of T cell changes during pregnancy in multiple sclerosis. Some clones are missing from TCRdb's copy, which holds only in-frame ones; the method was immunoSEQ multiplex PCR. The sample lists around 69,000 clones; roughly 87% were seen once. The sample consisted of peripheral blood, taken in the second trimester of pregnancy. These receptors all stem from a female donor in good health, enrolled as a control in a pregnancy study.

The rearrangement links TRBV5-1 to TRBJ2-5, with D possibly being TRBD2 (6 bases). The CDR3 is 15 residues long. CDR1 is SGHRS and CDR2 is YFSETQ in the germline V gene. V lost 4 bases and J lost 3, with 16 bases in between. The CDR3 region has the DNA TGCGCCAGCAGCCCAGGTGGAGGGTGGGAAGAGACCCAGTACTTC. It is translated as CASSPGGGWEETQYF.

This chain connects TRBV7-9 to TRBJ2-1; no firm D call. The germline V gene has CDR1 SEHNR and CDR2 FQNEAQ (reference sequence). The ends were cut back, 2 bases at V and 10 bases at J, with 9 bases in the middle. This CDR3 region has 12 residues. Here the CDR3 DNA reads TGTGCCAGCAGCTTAATGACGAGGGAGCAGTTCTTC. Translated, it gives CASSLMTREQFF.

This chain links TRBV6-5 with TRBJ2-5; D perhaps matches TRBD2 (5 bases). From germline, CDR1 is MNHEY and CDR2 SVGAGI. V shed 6 bases and J shed 5 bases, with 19 bases lying between them. There are 15 residues in the CDR3. The CDR3 spells CASSHYGNVGETQYF. Here the CDR3 DNA reads TGTGCCAGCAGCCATTACGGGAACGTAGGCGAGACCCAGTACTTC.

This clone appeared once. The chain employs TRBV28 and TRBJ1-5; no reliable D call. CDR1 and CDR2 (germline): MDHEN, SYDVKM. This CDR3 contains 14 residues. Between the trimmed V and J ends, which lost 3 bases and 1 base, there was a span of 7 bases. CDR3 nucleotides: TGTGCCAGCAGTTTCGAGGGAAGCAATCAGCCCCAGCATTTT. This gives the protein CASSFEGSNQPQHF.

The chain employs TRBV6-6 and TRBJ2-7, with 9 bases fitting TRBD1. Unmatched junction bases numbered 8, after V lost 5 bases and J lost 6 bases. CDR1 and CDR2 from the germline V gene are MNHNY and SVGAGI (reference sequence). The CDR3 runs 14 residues. CDR3 amino acids: CASSRSGTGLEQYF. CDR3 nucleotides: TGTGCCAGCAGTCGATCCGGGACAGGGCTCGAGCAGTACTTC.